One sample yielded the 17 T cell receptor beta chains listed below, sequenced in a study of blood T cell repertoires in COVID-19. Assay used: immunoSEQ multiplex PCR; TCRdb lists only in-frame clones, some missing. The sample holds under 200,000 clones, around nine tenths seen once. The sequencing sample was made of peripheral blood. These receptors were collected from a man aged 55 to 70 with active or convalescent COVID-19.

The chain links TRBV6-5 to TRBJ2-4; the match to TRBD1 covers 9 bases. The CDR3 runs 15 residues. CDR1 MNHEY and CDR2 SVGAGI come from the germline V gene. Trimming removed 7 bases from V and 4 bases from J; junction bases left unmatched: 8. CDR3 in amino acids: CASTTTGGGKNIQYF. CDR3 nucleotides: TGTGCCAGCACTACAACAGGGGGCGGGAAAAACATTCAGTACTTC.

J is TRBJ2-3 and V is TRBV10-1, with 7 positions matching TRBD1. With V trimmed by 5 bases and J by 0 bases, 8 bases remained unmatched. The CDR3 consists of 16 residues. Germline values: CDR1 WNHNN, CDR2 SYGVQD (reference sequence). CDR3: CASSYRGLSSTDTQYF. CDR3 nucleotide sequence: TGCGCCAGCAGTTACAGGGGCCTCTCTAGCACAGATACGCAGTATTTT.

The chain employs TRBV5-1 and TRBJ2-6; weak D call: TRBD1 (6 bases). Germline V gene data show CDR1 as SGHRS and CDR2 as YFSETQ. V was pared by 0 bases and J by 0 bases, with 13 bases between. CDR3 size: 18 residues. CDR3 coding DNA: TGCGCCAGCAGCTTGGGGACAGATACTATCTCTGGGGCCAACGTCCTGACTTTC. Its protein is CASSLGTDTISGANVLTF.

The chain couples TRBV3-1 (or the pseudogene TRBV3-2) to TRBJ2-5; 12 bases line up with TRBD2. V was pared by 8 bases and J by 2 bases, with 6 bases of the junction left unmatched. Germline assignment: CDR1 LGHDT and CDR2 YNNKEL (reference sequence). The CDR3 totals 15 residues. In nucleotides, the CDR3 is TGTGCCAGCTCCTCGACTAGCGGGGGACAAGAGACCCAGTACTTC. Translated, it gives CASSSTSGGQETQYF.

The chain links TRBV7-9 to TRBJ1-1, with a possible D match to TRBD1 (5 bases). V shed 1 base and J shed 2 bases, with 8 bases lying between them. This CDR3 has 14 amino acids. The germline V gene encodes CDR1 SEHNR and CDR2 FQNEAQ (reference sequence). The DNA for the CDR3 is TGTGCCAGCAGCTTAGGGGGCTCAAACACTGAAGCTTTCTTT. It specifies CASSLGGSNTEAFF.

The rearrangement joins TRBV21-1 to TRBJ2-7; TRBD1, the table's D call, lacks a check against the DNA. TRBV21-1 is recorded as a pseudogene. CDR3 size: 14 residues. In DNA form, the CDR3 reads TGTGCCAGCAGCATTTACCACGACAGGACCGAGCAGTACTTC. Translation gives CASSIYHDRTEQYF.

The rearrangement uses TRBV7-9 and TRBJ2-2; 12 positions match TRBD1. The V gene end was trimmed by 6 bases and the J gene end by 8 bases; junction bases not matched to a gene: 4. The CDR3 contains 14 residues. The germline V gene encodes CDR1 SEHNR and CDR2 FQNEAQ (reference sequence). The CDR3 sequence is CASRTGQGAGELFF. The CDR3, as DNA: TGTGCCAGCAGAACGGGACAGGGGGCGGGGGAGCTGTTTTTT.

The CDR3 nucleotides read TGTGCCAGCAGCCTAGACAGGCCTTATGGCTACACCTTC. Residues: CASSLDRPYGYTF. J is TRBJ1-2 and V is TRBV3-1 (or the pseudogene TRBV3-2); D might be TRBD1 (6 bases). CDR3 size: 13 residues. Germline V gene sequence: CDR1 LGHDT, CDR2 YNNKEL (reference sequence). V shed 4 bases and J shed 5 bases, with 11 bases lying between them.

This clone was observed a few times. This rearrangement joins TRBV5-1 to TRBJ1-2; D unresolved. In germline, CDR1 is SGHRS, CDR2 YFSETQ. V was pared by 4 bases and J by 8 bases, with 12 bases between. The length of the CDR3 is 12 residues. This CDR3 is CASSPEGRGYTF. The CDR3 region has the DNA TGCGCCAGCAGCCCGGAGGGCAGGGGCTACACCTTC.

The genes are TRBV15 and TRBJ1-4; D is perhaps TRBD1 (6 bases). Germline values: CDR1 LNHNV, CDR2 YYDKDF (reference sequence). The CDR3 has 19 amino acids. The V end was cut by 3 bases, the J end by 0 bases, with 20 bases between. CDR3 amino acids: CATSRLKTWTDTTNEKLFF. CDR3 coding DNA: TGTGCCACCAGCAGGCTTAAGACCTGGACAGACACAACTAATGAAAAACTGTTTTTT.

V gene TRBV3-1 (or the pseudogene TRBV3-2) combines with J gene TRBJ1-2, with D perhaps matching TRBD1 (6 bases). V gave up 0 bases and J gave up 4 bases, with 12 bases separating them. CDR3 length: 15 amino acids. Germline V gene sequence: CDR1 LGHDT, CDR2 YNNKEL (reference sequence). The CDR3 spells CASSQEVGAGYGYTF. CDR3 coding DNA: TGTGCCAGCAGCCAAGAGGTGGGGGCCGGCTATGGCTACACCTTC.

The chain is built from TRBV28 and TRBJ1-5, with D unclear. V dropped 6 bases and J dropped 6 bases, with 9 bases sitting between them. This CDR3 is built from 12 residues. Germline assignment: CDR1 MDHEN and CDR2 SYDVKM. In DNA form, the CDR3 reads TGTGCCAGCAGACAAACACGTCAGCCCCAGCATTTT. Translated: CASRQTRQPQHF.

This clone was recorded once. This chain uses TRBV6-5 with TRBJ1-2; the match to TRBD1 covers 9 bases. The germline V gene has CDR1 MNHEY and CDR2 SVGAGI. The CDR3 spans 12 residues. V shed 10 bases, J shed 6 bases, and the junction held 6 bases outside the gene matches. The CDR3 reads CATRQGDNGYTF. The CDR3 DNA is TGTGCCACCCGACAGGGGGACAATGGCTACACCTTC.

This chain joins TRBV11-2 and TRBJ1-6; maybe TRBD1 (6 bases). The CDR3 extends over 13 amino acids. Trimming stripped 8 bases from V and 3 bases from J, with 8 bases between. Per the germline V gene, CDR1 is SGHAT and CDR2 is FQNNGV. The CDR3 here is CASRTVYNSPLHF. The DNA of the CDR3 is TGTGCCAGCCGGACAGTCTATAATTCACCCCTCCACTTT.

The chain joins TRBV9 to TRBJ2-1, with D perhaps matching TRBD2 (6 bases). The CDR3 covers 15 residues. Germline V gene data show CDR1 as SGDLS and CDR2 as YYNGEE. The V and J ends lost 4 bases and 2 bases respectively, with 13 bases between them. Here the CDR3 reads CASSPRVAAYNEQFF. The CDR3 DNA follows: TGTGCCAGCAGCCCCCGAGTAGCGGCCTACAATGAGCAGTTCTTC.

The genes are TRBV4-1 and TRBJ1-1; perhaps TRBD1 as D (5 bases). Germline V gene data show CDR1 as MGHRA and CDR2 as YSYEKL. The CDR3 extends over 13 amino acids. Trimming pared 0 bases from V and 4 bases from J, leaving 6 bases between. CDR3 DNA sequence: TGCGCCAGCAGCCAAGATAGGGGCACTGAAGCTTTCTTT. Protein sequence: CASSQDRGTEAFF.

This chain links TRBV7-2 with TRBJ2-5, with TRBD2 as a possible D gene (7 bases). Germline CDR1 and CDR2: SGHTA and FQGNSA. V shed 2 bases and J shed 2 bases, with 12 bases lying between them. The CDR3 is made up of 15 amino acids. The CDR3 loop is CASSLTGGPQETQYF. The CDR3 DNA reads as TGTGCCAGCAGCTTAACGGGGGGCCCTCAAGAGACCCAGTACTTC.